Presented here are 28 T cell receptor beta chains from one specimen sequenced in a study of CD8+ T cells in alopecia areata. Treatment described: oral pan-JAK inhibitor, 5-10 mg twice daily. Sequencing templates came from extracted RNA that was reverse transcribed into cDNA. Libraries were prepared by immunoSEQ multiplex PCR; TCRdb keeps only in-frame clonotypes and omits some of them. The table lists more than 150,000 clones, roughly 61% of them singletons. The sequencing used CD8+ T cells sorted from blood, collected at week 24, from a patient treated with tofacitinib. The receptors stem from a human donor with alopecia areata.

The J gene is TRBJ2-2, the V gene TRBV15, with TRBD1 identical over 9 bases. CDR1 and CDR2 (germline): LNHNV, YYDKDF (reference sequence). This CDR3 is 15 amino acids long. J lost 3 bases, V lost 8 bases, and 7 bases had no gene match. CDR3 nucleotide sequence: TGTGCCACCCGTCGGACAGGGGCGGACACCGGGGAGCTGTTTTTT. It is translated as CATRRTGADTGELFF.

The rearrangement joins TRBV10-3 to TRBJ1-2; 7 bases match TRBD1. Germline V CDR1 and CDR2: ENHRY, SYGVKD. V was clipped by 6 bases and J by 7 bases; unmatched bases: 14. The CDR3 length is 15 residues. CDR3 amino acids: CAISEGQNILSGYTF. The CDR3 DNA reads TGTGCCATCAGCGAGGGACAGAACATATTGAGTGGCTACACCTTC.

This sequence joins TRBV6-5 and TRBJ2-5, with a possible D match to TRBD1 (5 bases). V was cut by 2 bases and J by 1 base, with 14 bases left in between. CDR1 and CDR2 (germline): MNHEY, SVGAGI. The CDR3 length is 16 residues. The CDR3 spells CASSYAGWRLQETQYF. CDR3 DNA: TGTGCCAGCAGTTACGCAGGGTGGAGACTCCAAGAGACCCAGTACTTC.

The chain joins TRBV5-1 to TRBJ2-3; D ambiguous. Per germline, CDR1 SGHRS and CDR2 YFSETQ. This CDR3 is 12 amino acids long. V lost 5 bases, J lost 2 bases, and 6 bases lay in between. The CDR3 DNA reads TGCGCCAGCAGTTACAACACAGATACGCAGTATTTT. Translated: CASSYNTDTQYF.

V and J are TRBV29-1 and TRBJ2-1, with D hard to call. With 2 bases removed from V and 4 bases from J, the gap between germline ends came to 27 bases. The CDR3 extends over 19 amino acids. The germline V gene has CDR1 SQVTM and CDR2 ANQGSEA. DNA of the CDR3: TGCAGCGTTGAAAGGCAGGAAGCAGACTCTCCCCTCACATACAATGAGCAGTTCTTC. This translates into CSVERQEADSPLTYNEQFF.

The rearrangement joins TRBV30 to TRBJ2-1; no firm D call. In germline, CDR1 is GTSNPN, CDR2 SVGIG (reference sequence). V lost 5 bases and J lost 2, with 4 bases in between. The CDR3 has 11 amino acids. CDR3 sequence: CAWSPYNEQFF. DNA for the CDR3: TGTGCCTGGTCCCCCTACAATGAGCAGTTCTTC.

A few counts support this clone. The genes are TRBV27 and TRBJ2-1; no firm D call. Looked up from germline, CDR1 is MNHEY and CDR2 is SMNVEV (reference sequence). Trimming removed 8 bases from V and 9 bases from J, with 17 bases in between. CDR3 size: 13 residues. The CDR3 here is CASGSGVPREQFF. CDR3 in DNA: TGTGCCAGCGGTTCTGGGGTCCCTCGTGAGCAGTTCTTC.

This clone was picked up a small number of times. V gene TRBV27 combines with J gene TRBJ1-1, with D perhaps TRBD1 (6 bases). The CDR3 is made up of 17 amino acids. The germline CDR1 and CDR2 sequences are MNHEY and SMNVEV (reference sequence). The V and J ends lost 5 bases and 1 base respectively, with 20 bases between them. The CDR3 region has the DNA TGTGCCAGCAGTCGATTACAGGGATCCTCCACGAACACTGAAGCTTTCTTT. As protein: CASSRLQGSSTNTEAFF.

This clone was counted a few times. The chain's CDR3 is CASGLGTRAGNQPQHF. The CDR3 region has the DNA TGTGCTAGTGGTCTCGGAACAAGGGCCGGTAATCAGCCCCAGCATTTT. The chain is built from TRBV12-5 and TRBJ1-5; D is unclear. Per the germline V gene, CDR1 is LGHNT and CDR2 is FRNRAP. There are 16 residues in the CDR3. V was cut by 5 bases and J by 4 bases, with 18 bases left in between.

This chain connects TRBV7-9 to TRBJ1-6, with D unclear. Looked up from germline, CDR1 is SEHNR and CDR2 is FQNEAQ (reference sequence). The length of the CDR3 is 17 residues. Between the trimmed V and J ends, which lost 2 bases and 0 bases, there was a span of 11 bases. The DNA for the CDR3 is TGTGCCAGCAGCTTACCCGCTATCAGCTCCTATAATTCACCCCTCCACTTT. Translated, it gives CASSLPAISSYNSPLHF.

This clone turned up a few times. The rearrangement links TRBV25-1 to TRBJ1-5; the D gene is possibly TRBD1 (5 bases). V lost 1 base and J 5 bases, leaving 12 bases between the germline ends. Germline CDR1 is MGHDK and CDR2 is SYGVNS. The CDR3 runs 15 residues. DNA for the CDR3: TGTGCCAGCAGTGAATTAGGGGACGGGTATCAGCCCCAGCATTTT. This sequence encodes CASSELGDGYQPQHF.

This clone was counted between two and nine times. This chain connects TRBV13 to TRBJ2-7; D is ambiguous. V was pared by 3 bases and J by 0 bases, with 9 bases between. Germline CDR1 and CDR2: PRHDT and FYEKMQ (reference sequence). CDR3 size: 14 residues. The CDR3 region is CASSFRSDSYEQYF. The CDR3 DNA is TGTGCCAGCAGCTTCAGGTCTGACTCCTACGAGCAGTACTTC. Full variable domain (rest looked up from reference TRBV13 and TRBJ2-7): AAGVIQSPRHLIKEKRETATLKCYPIPRHDTVYWYQQGPGQDPQFLISFYEKMQSDKGSIPDRFSAQQFSDYHSELNMSSLELGDSALYFCASSFRSDSYEQYFGPGTRLTVT.

The chain joins TRBV15 to TRBJ1-4, with D possibly TRBD1 on 5 matching bases. Between the trimmed V and J ends, which lost 5 bases and 4 bases, there was a span of 17 bases. The CDR3 length is 16 residues. Germline CDR1 reads LNHNV; CDR2 reads YYDKDF (reference sequence). The CDR3 reads CATSEVKTDGNEKLFF. In DNA form, the CDR3 reads TGTGCCACCAGCGAAGTGAAGACAGATGGTAATGAAAAACTGTTTTTT. Filled out from reference TRBV15 and TRBJ1-4, the complete variable domain reads DAMVIQNPRYQVTQFGKPVTLSCSQTLNHNVMYWYQQKSSQAPKLLFHYYDKDFNNEADTPDNFQSRRPNTSFCFLDIRSPGLGDTAMYLCATSEVKTDGNEKLFFGSGTQLSVL.

In this sample, this clone turned up once. This chain connects TRBV21-1 to TRBJ1-2. TRBV21-1 is tagged as a pseudogene. The CDR3 spans 11 residues. CDR3 residues: CASSKSVGYTF. Written as DNA, the CDR3 is TGTGCCAGCAGCAAATCGGTTGGCTACACCTTC.

The genes are TRBV6-6 and TRBJ2-7; D is ambiguous. Germline-derived CDR1 and CDR2 are MNHNY and SVGAGI (reference sequence). The CDR3 is 16 amino acids. The V end was cut by 0 bases, the J end by 3 bases, with 15 bases between. This CDR3 reads CASSYSIAGDFYEQYF. CDR3 nucleotide sequence: TGTGCCAGCAGTTACTCGATAGCCGGAGACTTCTACGAGCAGTACTTC.

This clone was seen once. The chain employs TRBV11-2 and TRBJ2-7; a possible D gene is TRBD2 (6 bases). V lost 5 bases and J 2 bases, leaving 16 bases between the germline ends. The length of the CDR3 is 15 residues. Per the germline V gene, CDR1 is SGHAT and CDR2 is FQNNGV. The DNA of the CDR3 is TGTGCCAGCAGCACGGTCCCGCGGGGCCCCTACGAGCAGTACTTC. Protein sequence: CASSTVPRGPYEQYF.

This clone was picked up a small number of times. The rearrangement uses TRBV19 and TRBJ2-1; 7 bases map to TRBD1. CDR1 is LNHDA, CDR2 SQIVND, per germline (reference sequence). The CDR3 sequence is 14 residues long. V dropped 3 bases and J dropped 7; count of bases not matched to a gene: 6. The CDR3 coding sequence is TGTGCCAGTAGTATTCGAGACAGGGTGAATGAGCAGTTCTTC. Its translation: CASSIRDRVNEQFF.

The J gene is TRBJ1-6, the V gene TRBV30; D unclear. This CDR3 is built from 15 residues. Germline CDR1 GTSNPN, CDR2 SVGIG (reference sequence). V lost 4 bases, J lost 0 bases, and 10 bases lay in between. The CDR3 spells CAWNDGSSYNSPLHF. DNA of the CDR3: TGTGCCTGGAATGACGGTAGCTCCTATAATTCACCCCTCCACTTT.

This clone came up many times. The gene calls are TRBV2 and TRBJ1-1, with D unclear. Germline CDR1 and CDR2: SNHLY and FYNNEI. V lost 5 bases and J 0 bases, leaving 16 bases between the germline ends. The CDR3 totals 16 residues. The CDR3, as DNA: TGTGCCAGCAGTCCCGAGGAGAGGCAAATGAACACTGAAGCTTTCTTT. This gives the protein CASSPEERQMNTEAFF.

CDR3 protein: CSVTGTRDNYEQYF. The CDR3 DNA follows: TGCAGCGTGACTGGGACACGCGATAACTACGAGCAGTACTTC. The V and J genes are TRBV29-1 and TRBJ2-7; D may be TRBD1 (6 bases). V lost 6 bases, J lost 3 bases, and 18 bases lay in between. This CDR3 is built from 14 residues. Germline V gene lookup returns CDR1 SQVTM and CDR2 ANQGSEA.

This sequence joins TRBV10-3 and TRBJ2-5; no reliable D call. With 2 bases removed from V and 10 bases from J, the gap between germline ends came to 14 bases. CDR3 length: 13 residues. Germline V gene data show CDR1 as ENHRY and CDR2 as SYGVKD. The CDR3 is CAISERPLGDQYF. CDR3 nucleotides: TGTGCCATCAGTGAGAGACCCCTCGGCGACCAGTACTTC.

The chain uses TRBV19 and TRBJ2-7; D assignment may be TRBD1 or TRBD2 (6 bases each). The V end lost 6 bases, the J end lost 6 bases, and 12 bases lay between the germline ends. This CDR3 is built from 12 residues. Germline values: CDR1 LNHDA, CDR2 SQIVND (reference sequence). The CDR3 DNA reads as TGTGCCAGTAGGGGGGGCTACGGCGAGCAGTACTTC. The encoded protein is CASRGGYGEQYF.

The chain carries TRBV5-6 and TRBJ2-3, with D tentatively TRBD2 (5 bases). The CDR3 is made up of 13 amino acids. Germline CDR1 SGHDT, CDR2 YYEEEE. V was cut by 1 base and J by 4 bases, with 7 bases left in between. CDR3 amino acids: CASSLPRADTQYF. The DNA of the CDR3 is TGTGCCAGCAGCTTGCCGCGGGCAGATACGCAGTATTTT.

The rearrangement links TRBV12-5 to TRBJ1-4; D not certain. The CDR3 contains 12 residues. The V gene lost 5 bases and the J gene lost 8 bases, with 9 bases spanning the gap. The germline CDR1 and CDR2 sequences are LGHNT and FRNRAP. The CDR3 spells CASGPGREKLFF. The CDR3 nucleotides are TGTGCTAGTGGTCCGGGCCGAGAAAAACTGTTTTTT.

The V call is TRBV30, the J call TRBJ2-1; unclear D gene. The V gene's germline CDR1 is GTSNPN and CDR2 SVGIG (reference sequence). The CDR3 covers 14 residues. The V and J ends lost 6 bases and 4 bases respectively, with 16 bases between them. The CDR3 bases are TGTGCCTGCCCCAAGCTGGCTGGATACAATGAGCAGTTCTTC. Translating it yields CACPKLAGYNEQFF.

The chain joins TRBV9 to TRBJ2-7; the D is unclear. Trimming took off 4 bases at V and 3 bases at J, with 17 bases between the two ends. Germline V CDR1 and CDR2: SGDLS, YYNGEE. The CDR3 consists of 15 residues. This CDR3 is CASSPKEGNRYEQYF. CDR3 DNA: TGTGCCAGCAGCCCAAAGGAAGGGAATCGCTACGAGCAGTACTTC.

The V and J genes are TRBV6-5 and TRBJ2-3; D is unresolved. V was cut by 0 bases and J by 2 bases, with 12 bases left in between. The CDR3 is made up of 16 amino acids. CDR1 and CDR2 from the germline V gene are MNHEY and SVGAGI. For the CDR3, the DNA is TGTGCCAGCAGTTACTCGGTAGCCCGGGTCACAGATACGCAGTATTTT. It specifies CASSYSVARVTDTQYF.

This chain links TRBV6-1 with TRBJ2-3, with no clear D. The CDR3 consists of 10 residues. Looked up from germline, CDR1 is MNHNS and CDR2 is SASEGT. The V gene lost 11 bases and the J gene lost 4 bases, with 7 bases spanning the gap. The CDR3 bases are TGTGCCGCAGGCGCAGATACGCAGTATTTT. It specifies CAAGADTQYF.